This T cell receptor (beta chain) was observed in a study of graft-versus-host responses after intestinal transplantation. Study information: Recipients across the board were started on anti-thymocyte globulin induction, then kept on tacrolimus and steroids for two to three years. Study results and limitations: Allografts from individuals with graft-donor T cell macrochimerism displayed high graft-versus-host to host-versus-graft clonal ratios. The study associated peak circulating GvH clone levels with early post-transplant HvG declines. Recipient bone marrow held GvH clones, some seen earlier in ileum or blood.

Clones were read by immunoSEQ multiplex PCR, and TCRdb kept only the in-frame ones, dropping some. The table includes around 100,000 clones, roughly 93% detected once. The CDR3 totals 13 residues. The germline V and J ends were trimmed by 3 bases and 5 bases, with 9 bases remaining between them. CDR1 and CDR2 from the germline V gene are LNHDA and SQIVND (reference sequence). About this clone itself: What it binds is unknown.

This chain joins TRBV19 and TRBJ2-3, with D uncertain. The sample here was unstimulated CD8+ T cells sorted from spleen or lymph node cells, taken before intestinal transplant. This TCR came from a human donor who received an intestinal transplant. CDR3 in amino acids: CASSIEARDTQYF. DNA for the CDR3: TGTGCCAGTAGTATTGAAGCTCGAGATACGCAGTATTTT.